Listed below are T cell receptor beta chains from one sample, sequenced in a study of cytomegalovirus exposure and HLA in healthy donors. Profiling relied on immunoSEQ multiplex PCR, and the TCRdb table lists in-frame clones only, not all of them. Of 190,000 or so clones in the sample, about 85% are singletons; the top ten hold roughly 10%. The sequenced sample consisted of PBMCs. The receptors were sampled from a woman aged 45-60 years in good health and CMV-seropositive. The CDR3 runs from the conserved cysteine through the conserved F or W. The order of the fields is J gene, V gene, D gene, clone size, CDR3 DNA, CDR3 protein. The D gene is left open where the match is weak. Size tells how often a clone was seen (once, few, many) or the class of an expanded clone, and some rows leave it out.

J: TRBJ2-2
V: TRBV28
D: TRBD2
size: NA
DNA: TGTGCCGGGGGCGGGGGGTACACCGGGGAGCTGTTTTTT
CDR3: CAGGGGYTGELFF

J: TRBJ1-3
V: TRBV5-6
D: NA
size: NA
DNA: TGTGCCAGCAGCTTGGGACTGAACTCTGGAAACACCATATATTTT
CDR3: CASSLGLNSGNTIYF

J: TRBJ2-3
V: TRBV10-1
D: TRBD2
size: NA
DNA: TGCGCCAGCAGTCAACTAGCGGGGGGCACAGATACGCAGTATTTT
CDR3: CASSQLAGGTDTQYF

J: TRBJ2-7
V: TRBV10-1
D: TRBD1
size: NA
DNA: TGCGCCAGCAGCGCCGCCGACAGGGTCCCCTACGAGCAGTACTTC
CDR3: CASSAADRVPYEQYF

J: TRBJ2-2
V: TRBV4-1
D: TRBD1
size: NA
DNA: TGCGCCAGCGCAGGGGGCTATGACACCGGGGAGCTGTTTTTT
CDR3: CASAGGYDTGELFF

J: TRBJ1-4
V: TRBV27
D: NA
size: few
DNA: TGTGCCAGCGGGGAGACGAATGAAAAACTGTTTTTT
CDR3: CASGETNEKLFF

J: TRBJ2-7
V: TRBV6-6
D: TRBD2
size: NA
DNA: TGTGCCAGCAGACCAGCGGGGAGGAATTACGAGCAGTACTTC
CDR3: CASRPAGRNYEQYF

J: TRBJ1-5
V: TRBV15
D: NA
size: NA
DNA: TGTGCCACCAGCAGAGATCTAGGCAATCAGCCCCAGCATTTT
CDR3: CATSRDLGNQPQHF

J: TRBJ1-5
V: TRBV18
D: TRBD1
size: NA
DNA: TGTGCCAGCTCCAGGGACAGGGACTATAGTCAGCCCCAGCATTTT
CDR3: CASSRDRDYSQPQHF

J: TRBJ2-1
V: TRBV7-2
D: NA
size: NA
DNA: TGTGCCAGCAGCTTAGTTCCGGGGGTCCCTCGGGGCAATGAGCAGTTCTTC
CDR3: CASSLVPGVPRGNEQFF

J: TRBJ1-2
V: TRBV18
D: NA
size: few
DNA: TGTGCCAGCTCACCACCTCACAGGGAGAGGGGCTACACCTTC
CDR3: CASSPPHRERGYTF

J: TRBJ2-4
V: TRBV5-1
D: NA
size: NA
DNA: TGCGCCAGCAGCTTTGAACGGTCTCCCGAGGACATTCAGTACTTC
CDR3: CASSFERSPEDIQYF

J: TRBJ2-3
V: TRBV6-1
D: NA
size: NA
DNA: TGTGCCAGCAGTGTGGACTCACCAGATACGCAGTATTTT
CDR3: CASSVDSPDTQYF

J: TRBJ2-7
V: TRBV28
D: NA
size: NA
DNA: TGTGCCAGCAGTTTTAGAGGGATTGGCGAGCAGTACTTC
CDR3: CASSFRGIGEQYF

J: TRBJ2-7
V: TRBV28
D: TRBD1
size: few
DNA: TGTGCCAGCAGGGGGACAGGGAAGACCTACGAGCAGTACTTC
CDR3: CASRGTGKTYEQYF

J: TRBJ1-4
V: TRBV5-1
D: NA
size: NA
DNA: TGCGCCAGCAGCAGGCAAGGGGGGGAGGAAGAAAAACTGTTTTTT
CDR3: CASSRQGGEEEKLFF

J: TRBJ2-3
V: TRBV5-1
D: NA
size: NA
DNA: TGCGCCAGCAGCCTTAGCCCGGGAGATACGCAGTATTTT
CDR3: CASSLSPGDTQYF

J: TRBJ2-5
V: TRBV28
D: TRBD2
size: NA
DNA: TGTGCCAGCAGTTTCAGGACTAGCGGGGCAGAGACCCAGTACTTC
CDR3: CASSFRTSGAETQYF

J: TRBJ1-2
V: TRBV25-1
D: TRBD1
size: few
DNA: TGTGCCAGCAGTGAACCCGACAGGGGGTATGGCTACACCTTC
CDR3: CASSEPDRGYGYTF

J: TRBJ1-6
V: TRBV28
D: TRBD1
size: NA
DNA: TGTGCCAGCAGTCCGAACAGGGGGTGGTCACCCCTCCACTTT
CDR3: CASSPNRGWSPLHF

J: TRBJ2-4
V: TRBV27
D: NA
size: NA
DNA: TGTGCCAGTCCAGGACACCATCAGAAAAACATTCAGTACTTC
CDR3: CASPGHHQKNIQYF

J: TRBJ2-3
V: TRBV30
D: TRBD1
size: NA
DNA: TGTGCCTGGAGTGTGGGGACAGTGGGTACAGATACGCAGTATTTT
CDR3: CAWSVGTVGTDTQYF

J: TRBJ2-3
V: TRBV6-5
D: TRBD2
size: NA
DNA: TGTGCCAGCAGTTTGACTAGCGGGGGAACAGATACGCAGTATTTT
CDR3: CASSLTSGGTDTQYF

J: TRBJ2-7
V: TRBV5-1
D: TRBD1
size: NA
DNA: TGCGCCAGCAGCTCGGCGACAGGGCGCAAGGACTACGAGCAGTACTTC
CDR3: CASSSATGRKDYEQYF

J: TRBJ1-1
V: TRBV19
D: NA
size: NA
DNA: TGTGCCAGTAATAGGGAATCGGGGGCTGAAGCTTTCTTT
CDR3: CASNRESGAEAFF

J: TRBJ1-5
V: TRBV4-1
D: NA
size: NA
DNA: TGCGCCAGCAGCCCGACAGTTTATAGCAATCAGCCCCAGCATTTT
CDR3: CASSPTVYSNQPQHF

J: TRBJ2-7
V: TRBV5-4
D: TRBD1
size: NA
DNA: TGTGCCAGCAGGCGCGACAGGGAACCATCCTACGAGCAGTACTTC
CDR3: CASRRDREPSYEQYF

J: TRBJ2-3
V: TRBV9
D: TRBD2
size: NA
DNA: TGTGCCAGCAGCCCCCGGACTAGCGGGGTGGATACGCAGTATTTT
CDR3: CASSPRTSGVDTQYF

J: TRBJ1-3
V: TRBV4-2
D: NA
size: NA
DNA: TGTGCCAGCAGCCCCCGACAGGAACTGTCTGGAAACACCATATATTTT
CDR3: CASSPRQELSGNTIYF

J: TRBJ1-5
V: TRBV6-1
D: TRBD1
size: NA
DNA: TGTGCCAGCGGGGGGACAGGGGAAGTTCAGCCCCAGCATTTT
CDR3: CASGGTGEVQPQHF

J: TRBJ2-3
V: TRBV5-1
D: NA
size: NA
DNA: TGCGCCAGCAGCTTGGAGTCGCGTCGTCCCTCCACAGATACGCAGTATTTT
CDR3: CASSLESRRPSTDTQYF

J: TRBJ1-4
V: TRBV2
D: NA
size: few
DNA: TGTGCCAGCAGTGGTCCCCCCGCCGGTGAAAAACTGTTTTTT
CDR3: CASSGPPAGEKLFF

J: TRBJ2-5
V: TRBV25-1
D: TRBD2
size: NA
DNA: TGTGCCAGCAGTGAATTGTCTAGCGGGGACGGGGAGACCCAGTACTTC
CDR3: CASSELSSGDGETQYF

J: TRBJ2-5
V: TRBV7-7
D: NA
size: NA
DNA: TGTGCCAGCAGCCCCCCCTTAGAGACCCAGTACTTC
CDR3: CASSPPLETQYF

J: TRBJ2-2
V: TRBV9
D: NA
size: NA
DNA: TGTGCCAGCAGGGCAGGGCCTAACACCGGGGAGCTGTTTTTT
CDR3: CASRAGPNTGELFF

J: TRBJ1-3
V: TRBV5-1
D: NA
size: once
DNA: TGCGCCAGCAGCCGAAGTAGGCAGGGAGGTGGAAACACCATATATTTT
CDR3: CASSRSRQGGGNTIYF

J: TRBJ2-3
V: TRBV6-5
D: TRBD1
size: NA
DNA: TGTGCCAGCAGTCGAGGGACAGGGAAAGATACGCAGTATTTT
CDR3: CASSRGTGKDTQYF

J: TRBJ2-1
V: TRBV5-1
D: TRBD2
size: NA
DNA: TGCGCCAGCAGCCCCTCCAGCGGGGGGGCCGCCAATGAGCAGTTCTTC
CDR3: CASSPSSGGAANEQFF

J: TRBJ1-1
V: TRBV7-2
D: TRBD1
size: few
DNA: TGTGCCAGCAGCTTAGCAGAGGGGGCGGGTGAAGCTTTCTTT
CDR3: CASSLAEGAGEAFF

J: TRBJ1-6
V: TRBV5-1
D: NA
size: NA
DNA: TGCGCCAGCAGCTTGGGCGGGGCCGCTAATTCACCCCTCCACTTT
CDR3: CASSLGGAANSPLHF

J: TRBJ2-3
V: TRBV5-1
D: TRBD2
size: NA
DNA: TGCGCCAGCAGCTTGCGGGCGGGGGGGCCAGGGGATACGCAGTATTTT
CDR3: CASSLRAGGPGDTQYF

J: TRBJ2-6
V: TRBV10-2
D: NA
size: NA
DNA: TGCGCCAGGGGGGGTTCTGGGGCCAACGTCCTGACTTTC
CDR3: CARGGSGANVLTF

J: TRBJ2-2
V: TRBV7-8
D: TRBD1
size: NA
DNA: TGTGCCAGCAGCCCGCAAAACCCCGGGACAGGGTTAAACACCGGGGAGCTGTTTTTT
CDR3: CASSPQNPGTGLNTGELFF

J: TRBJ1-5
V: TRBV19
D: TRBD1
size: NA
DNA: TGTGCCAGTAGTATGACCCCAGGGGGTAGCAATCAGCCCCAGCATTTT
CDR3: CASSMTPGGSNQPQHF

J: TRBJ1-1
V: TRBV7-3
D: NA
size: NA
DNA: TGTGCCAGCAGCTTGCTAGGAGGATCCGGGAACACTGAAGCTTTCTTT
CDR3: CASSLLGGSGNTEAFF

J: TRBJ1-2
V: TRBV5-1
D: NA
size: NA
DNA: TGCGCCAGCAGCCAACAGGAGACCTATGGCTACACCTTC
CDR3: CASSQQETYGYTF

J: TRBJ2-4
V: TRBV5-6
D: TRBD2
size: NA
DNA: TGTGCCAGCAGCTTGCTAGCGGTGTCCAAAAACATTCAGTACTTC
CDR3: CASSLLAVSKNIQYF

J: TRBJ1-2
V: TRBV28
D: TRBD1
size: NA
DNA: TGTGCCAGCAGGAGGACCGGGACAGACTATGGCTACACCTTC
CDR3: CASRRTGTDYGYTF

J: TRBJ2-5
V: TRBV27
D: NA
size: NA
DNA: TGTGCCAGCAGTTTCCTGGGGAAGGGGCAAGAGACCCAGTACTTC
CDR3: CASSFLGKGQETQYF

J: TRBJ1-2
V: TRBV5-1
D: TRBD1
size: NA
DNA: TGCGCCAGCAGCCGGCTAGGGACAGATTATGGCTACACCTTC
CDR3: CASSRLGTDYGYTF

J: TRBJ1-3
V: TRBV7-9
D: TRBD1
size: NA
DNA: TGTGCCAGCAGTCCGGGACAGAGTGGAAACACCATATATTTT
CDR3: CASSPGQSGNTIYF

J: TRBJ2-5
V: TRBV7-8
D: NA
size: NA
DNA: TGTGCCAGCAGCTTAGACTTTCAAGAGACCCAGTACTTC
CDR3: CASSLDFQETQYF

J: TRBJ2-3
V: TRBV6-4
D: TRBD1
size: NA
DNA: TGTGCCAGCAGTCAGGGGGCTCTCGCAGATACGCAGTATTTT
CDR3: CASSQGALADTQYF